These 18 T cell receptor beta chains originate from one sample sequenced in a study of shared clonotypes between healthy human individuals. The method was immunoSEQ multiplex PCR; TCRdb's version includes in-frame clones alone and lacks a portion of them. The top ten clones hold 1.5% to 2% of a sample with around 700,000 clones, around three quarters of them seen once. The sequencing sample was made of memory CD4+ T cells sorted from blood. Subset indicated: CD45RA-negative fraction. These receptors were taken from a woman aged 25-40 years in good health.

Comments on this clone: Additional DNA sequences in this sample encode the identical CDR3. The chain uses TRBV2 and TRBJ1-2, with a weak D call TRBD1 (6 bases). CDR1 is SNHLY and CDR2 is FYNNEI in the germline V gene. The CDR3 extends over 14 amino acids. V lost 2 bases to trimming and J lost 2 bases, with 9 bases between them. In DNA form, the CDR3 reads TGTGCCAGCAGTGAACGGGGGGCCAACTATGGCTACACCTTC. It translates to CASSERGANYGYTF.

The chain recombines TRBV4-1 with TRBJ2-7, with TRBD2 identical over 12 bases. CDR3 length: 16 amino acids. The J segment lost 4 bases and the V segment lost 4 bases, leaving 8 bases of the junction unmatched. CDR1 is MGHRA, CDR2 YSYEKL, per germline. CDR3 region: CASSRMTSGSRYEQYF. CDR3 in DNA: TGCGCCAGCAGCCGAATGACTAGCGGGAGTCGATACGAGCAGTACTTC.

The V and J genes are TRBV27 and TRBJ2-7; perhaps TRBD1 as D (6 bases). V lost 5 bases to trimming and J lost 0 bases, with 20 bases between them. In germline, CDR1 is MNHEY, CDR2 SMNVEV (reference sequence). This CDR3 is 17 amino acids long. The CDR3 DNA sequence: TGTGCCAGCAGTCCCCGACAGGACCTATGGACCTCCTACGAGCAGTACTTC. Its protein is CASSPRQDLWTSYEQYF.

This chain links TRBV4-1 with TRBJ1-4, with D perhaps matching TRBD1 (6 bases). CDR3 length: 15 residues. Germline values: CDR1 MGHRA, CDR2 YSYEKL. V lost 1 base, J lost 4 bases, and 10 bases lay in between. In nucleotides, the CDR3 is TGCGCCAGCAGCCAAGGGGACACCAATAATGAAAAACTGTTTTTT. Translated: CASSQGDTNNEKLFF.

About this clone itself: Other DNA sequences within the sample encode an identical CDR3. The chain joins TRBV7-9 to TRBJ1-1; the match to TRBD1 covers 9 bases. CDR1 is SEHNR and CDR2 is FQNEAQ in the germline V gene (reference sequence). The CDR3 contains 13 residues. Unmatched junction bases numbered 2, after V lost 6 bases and J lost 3 bases. DNA of the CDR3: TGTGCCAGCAGTCGACAGGGGGACACTGAAGCTTTCTTT. Amino acids: CASSRQGDTEAFF.

The chain links TRBV7-8 to TRBJ1-5; D unclear. Germline CDR1 SGHVS, CDR2 FQNEAQ. The V gene lost 5 bases and the J gene lost 0 bases, with 29 bases spanning the gap. There are 21 residues in the CDR3. The CDR3 here is CASSHRPHQKGKSHSNQPQHF. Written as DNA, the CDR3 is TGTGCCAGCAGCCATCGCCCCCACCAGAAAGGAAAATCGCATAGCAATCAGCCCCAGCATTTT.

This sequence joins TRBV4-1 and TRBJ1-2; maybe TRBD1 (5 bases). There are 16 residues in the CDR3. Trimming shortened V by 1 base and J by 4 bases, and 16 bases separated the two germline ends. Germline loops: CDR1 MGHRA, CDR2 YSYEKL. The CDR3 sequence is CASSQVATRQSYGYTF. As DNA, the CDR3 is TGCGCCAGCAGCCAAGTCGCAACACGACAGTCCTATGGCTACACCTTC.

The chain links TRBV18 to TRBJ1-5, with a possible D match to TRBD1 (5 bases). The CDR3 covers 16 residues. Germline CDR1 is KGHSH and CDR2 is LQKENI. Trimming took 0 bases from V and 2 from J, leaving 11 bases between them. In DNA, the CDR3 is TGTGCCAGCTCACCACCGGTCCGGGGCGGCAATCAGCCCCAGCATTTT. Translating it yields CASSPPVRGGNQPQHF.

This clone was found a few times. The J gene is TRBJ2-1, the V gene TRBV5-1; 8 bases line up with TRBD2. Germline lookup yields CDR1 SGHRS and CDR2 YFSETQ. V trimming: 4 bases; J trimming: 8 bases; junction bases outside the gene matches: 8. The CDR3 runs to 14 residues. The chain's CDR3 is CASSQSGSWDEQFF. In nucleotides, the CDR3 is TGCGCCAGCAGCCAGAGCGGGAGCTGGGATGAGCAGTTCTTC.

The V call is TRBV30, the J call TRBJ2-1, with D unresolved. Trimming took off 4 bases at V and 4 bases at J, with 11 bases between the two ends. There are 13 residues in the CDR3. Germline CDR1 reads GTSNPN; CDR2 reads SVGIG (reference sequence). The CDR3 here is CAWTYPVYNEQFF. Written as DNA, the CDR3 is TGTGCCTGGACCTACCCCGTTTACAATGAGCAGTTCTTC.

This rearrangement joins TRBV29-1 to TRBJ2-2, with 9 bases that match TRBD1. V dropped 4 bases and J dropped 0; count of bases not matched to a gene: 9. This CDR3 has 17 amino acids. Per the germline V gene, CDR1 is SQVTM and CDR2 is ANQGSEA. CDR3 DNA sequence: TGCAGCGTTGCCCGGGACAGGGCCTATTCGAACACCGGGGAGCTGTTTTTT. Encoded protein: CSVARDRAYSNTGELFF.

This clone has only one observation. This chain uses TRBV18 with TRBJ2-3, with TRBD1 matching 8 bases. Germline V CDR1 and CDR2: KGHSH, LQKENI. The CDR3 is 15 residues long. Germline trimming cut 1 base from V and 4 bases from J; bases unmatched to any gene: 4. The CDR3 DNA sequence: TGTGCCAGCTCACCACTAGGACAGGGATCAGATACGCAGTATTTT. Its translation: CASSPLGQGSDTQYF.

This clone was recorded only once. The rearrangement links TRBV6-1 to TRBJ2-2, with D unresolved. V was pared by 5 bases and J by 7 bases, with 14 bases between. The CDR3 has 14 residues. Per germline, CDR1 MNHNS and CDR2 SASEGT. CDR3 loop: CASSRSAEDGELFF. As DNA, the CDR3 is TGTGCCAGCAGTCGCTCAGCTGAGGACGGGGAGCTGTTTTTT.

On this clone itself: Within the sample, other DNA sequences also encode this same CDR3. This chain uses TRBV4-1 with TRBJ2-5; no firm D call. This CDR3 has 13 residues. V was trimmed by 1 base and J by 4 bases, leaving 7 bases between them. Germline lookup yields CDR1 MGHRA and CDR2 YSYEKL. The CDR3 DNA is TGCGCCAGCAGCCAAGTACTGGGAGAGACCCAGTACTTC. The encoded protein is CASSQVLGETQYF.

This chain joins TRBV4-1 and TRBJ2-7; 10 nucleotides align to TRBD2. With V trimmed by 4 bases and J by 1 base, 10 bases remained unmatched. Germline V gene data show CDR1 as MGHRA and CDR2 as YSYEKL. CDR3 length equals 17 residues. CDR3 bases: TGCGCCAGCAGCCTGGAATCGGGACTAGCGAGTTCCTACGAGCAGTACTTC. Translating it yields CASSLESGLASSYEQYF.

This chain links TRBV19 with TRBJ2-2; D is unclear. This CDR3 has 13 residues. Trimming shortened V by 3 bases and J by 3 bases, and 5 bases separated the two germline ends. The germline CDR1 and CDR2 sequences are LNHDA and SQIVND (reference sequence). The CDR3 loop reads CASSMVDTGELFF. CDR3 in DNA: TGTGCCAGTAGTATGGTAGACACCGGGGAGCTGTTTTTT.

A single count supports this clone. The genes are TRBV9 and TRBJ2-3, with 10 bases aligning to TRBD2. With 4 bases clipped from V and 2 bases from J, the junction kept 4 bases outside the gene matches. Germline V gene sequence: CDR1 SGDLS, CDR2 YYNGEE. The CDR3 extends over 15 amino acids. CDR3 sequence reads: CASSLSGRATDTQYF. Here the CDR3 DNA reads TGTGCCAGCAGCCTCAGCGGGAGGGCCACAGATACGCAGTATTTT.

CDR3 bases: TGTGCCATCAGTGATGTACAGGGGAAACCCTACGAGCAGTACTTC. Its protein is CAISDVQGKPYEQYF. J is TRBJ2-7 and V is TRBV10-3, with TRBD1 matching over 7 bases. V shed 3 bases and J 2 bases; nucleotides not matched to a gene: 7. CDR3 size: 15 residues. Germline V gene sequence: CDR1 ENHRY, CDR2 SYGVKD.